One sample yielded the 8 T cell receptor beta chains listed below, sequenced in a study of glioma-infiltrating T cells after dendritic cell vaccination. The time point denotes: after dendritic cell vaccination, including at tumor progression/relapse. This table comes from immunoSEQ multiplex PCR, and its TCRdb copy is limited to in-frame clones, with some not included. The sample consists of roughly 60,000 clones, 70% to 90% of them appearing once. The sequencing used blood, collected after dendritic cell vaccination. These receptors were collected from a human donor with glioblastoma.

The chain carries TRBV4-3 and TRBJ1-6; TRBD1 agrees at 8 bases. CDR3 size: 17 residues. The germline gives CDR1 LGHNA, CDR2 YSLEER. The V segment lost 0 bases and the J segment 5 bases; nucleotides outside the gene matches: 6. Written as DNA, the CDR3 is TGCGCCAGCAGCCAAGATCCAGGGGGCATCAATAATTCACCCCTCCACTTT. This encodes CASSQDPGGINNSPLHF.

The V call is TRBV28, the J call TRBJ2-7, with D possibly matching TRBD2 (5 bases). There are 12 residues in the CDR3. Trimming removed 6 bases at V and 0 bases at J, with 6 bases between. Germline V gene data show CDR1 as MDHEN and CDR2 as SYDVKM. The CDR3 DNA sequence: TGTGCCAGCAGAGACTACTCCTACGAGCAGTACTTC. Its translation: CASRDYSYEQYF.

This clone was seen more than once but under ten times. V and J are TRBV9 and TRBJ1-1; no clear D. CDR1 and CDR2 (germline): SGDLS, YYNGEE. Trimming cost V 0 bases and J 4 bases, with 13 bases left between them. The CDR3 length is 15 residues. CDR3 amino acids: CASSVEGVGSTEAFF. In DNA form, the CDR3 reads TGTGCCAGCAGCGTAGAAGGAGTCGGGAGCACTGAAGCTTTCTTT.

The rearrangement links TRBV28 to TRBJ2-5; TRBD1 agrees at 7 bases. This CDR3 is 15 amino acids long. Germline V gene lookup returns CDR1 MDHEN and CDR2 SYDVKM. After removal of 5 bases from V and 1 base from J, the junction contained 7 bases not matched to a gene. In DNA form, the CDR3 reads TGTGCCAGCAGTACCCAGACAGGGATCCAAGAGACCCAGTACTTC. It codes for CASSTQTGIQETQYF.

The chain couples TRBV10-1 to TRBJ2-1, with TRBD1 matching over 7 bases. This CDR3 contains 15 residues. Germline lookup yields CDR1 WNHNN and CDR2 SYGVQD (reference sequence). V was pared by 6 bases and J by 0 bases, with 5 bases of the junction left unmatched. In nucleotides, the CDR3 is TGCGCCAGCAGCACCACAGGGGCCTCCTACAATGAGCAGTTCTTC. The encoded protein is CASSTTGASYNEQFF.

The V and J genes are TRBV5-6 and TRBJ2-3; perhaps TRBD1 as D (5 bases). V was clipped by 4 bases and J by 4 bases, with 16 bases between them. The CDR3 spans 15 residues. CDR1 and CDR2 from the germline V gene are SGHDT and YYEEEE. This CDR3 reads CASSLQVMESDTQYF. In DNA form, the CDR3 reads TGTGCCAGCAGCCTACAGGTAATGGAGTCAGATACGCAGTATTTT.

The CDR3 region is CASSPPDRGSYGYTF. CDR3 sequence (DNA): TGTGCCAGCAGCCCGCCGGACAGGGGATCCTATGGCTACACCTTC. The chain links TRBV7-9 to TRBJ1-2, with TRBD1 matching 9 bases. Trimming removed 5 bases from V and 4 bases from J; junction bases left unmatched: 8. Germline V gives CDR1 SEHNR, CDR2 FQNEAQ (reference sequence). This CDR3 has 15 amino acids.

The genes are TRBV9 and TRBJ2-7, with D unresolved. The CDR3 covers 14 residues. Germline loops: CDR1 SGDLS, CDR2 YYNGEE. V was clipped by 1 base and J by 0 bases, with 8 bases between them. The CDR3 region has the DNA TGTGCCAGCAGCGTACAACACAACTCCTACGAGCAGTACTTC. Translating it yields CASSVQHNSYEQYF.